These T cell receptor beta chains were read from a single sample in a study of shared clonotypes between healthy human individuals. TCRdb's copy holds only in-frame clones and misses some; the assay was immunoSEQ multiplex PCR. The sample records about half a million clones, about 80% being singletons. Sequencing used PBMCs. The receptors originated from a woman aged 40-49 years in good health. Some clones in this sample may be carry-over from other donors' samples. Both conserved end residues are part of each CDR3. Each record gives: D gene, V gene, CDR3 protein. D genes are given only for firm matches.

>TRBD1|TRBV30
CAWSPGTGGRETQYF
>TRBD1|TRBV19
CASTLDRVATGELFF
>.|TRBV5-1
CASSRDRDTETQYF
>.|TRBV19
CASSIGAGNQPQHF
>TRBD1|TRBV2
CASSEGLGQGAWGYTF
>.|TRBV19
CASSDLAASGEKLFF
>.|TRBV29-1
CSVGRGEAYEQYF
>.|TRBV27
CASKGQGSNYGYTF
>.|TRBV9
CASTWRENADTQYF
>.|TRBV28
CASRVSSGGISNQPQHF
>TRBD1|TRBV5-5
CASSLRGQGAQRDERKLFF
>.|TRBV28
CATSRKTQYF
>.|TRBV7-9
CASSLRQQETQYF